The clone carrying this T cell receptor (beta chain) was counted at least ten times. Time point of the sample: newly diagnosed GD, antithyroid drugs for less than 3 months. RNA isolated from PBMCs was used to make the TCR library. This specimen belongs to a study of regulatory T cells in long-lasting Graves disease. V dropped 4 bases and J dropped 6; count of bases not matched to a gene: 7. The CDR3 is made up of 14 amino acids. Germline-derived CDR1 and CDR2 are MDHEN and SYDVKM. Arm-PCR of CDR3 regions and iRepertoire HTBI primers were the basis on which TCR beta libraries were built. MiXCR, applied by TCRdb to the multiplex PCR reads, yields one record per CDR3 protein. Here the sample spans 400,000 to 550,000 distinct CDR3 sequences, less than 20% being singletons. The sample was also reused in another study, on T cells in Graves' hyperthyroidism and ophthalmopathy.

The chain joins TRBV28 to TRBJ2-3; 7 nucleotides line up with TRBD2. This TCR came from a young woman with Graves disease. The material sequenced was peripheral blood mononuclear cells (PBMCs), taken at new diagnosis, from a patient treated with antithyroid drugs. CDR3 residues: CASSSSGNVDTQYF. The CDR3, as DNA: TGTGCCAGCAGTTCAAGCGGGAACGTTGATACGCAGTATTTT.